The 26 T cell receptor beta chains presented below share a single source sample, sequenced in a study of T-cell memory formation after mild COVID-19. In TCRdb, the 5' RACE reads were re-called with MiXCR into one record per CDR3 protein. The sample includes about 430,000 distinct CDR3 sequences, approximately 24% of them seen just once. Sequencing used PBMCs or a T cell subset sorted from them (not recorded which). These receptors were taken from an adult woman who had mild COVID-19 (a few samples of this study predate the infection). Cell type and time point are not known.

Here the CDR3 reads CASSLDGQSTLPTF. The CDR3 nucleotides read TGCGCCAGCAGCTTGGATGGACAGTCCACCCTTCCCACCTTC. The genes are TRBV5-1 and TRBJ1-2; D perhaps matches TRBD1 (6 bases). V was clipped by 0 bases and J by 13 bases, with 19 bases between them. Looked up from germline, CDR1 is SGHRS and CDR2 is YFSETQ. The CDR3 has 14 amino acids.

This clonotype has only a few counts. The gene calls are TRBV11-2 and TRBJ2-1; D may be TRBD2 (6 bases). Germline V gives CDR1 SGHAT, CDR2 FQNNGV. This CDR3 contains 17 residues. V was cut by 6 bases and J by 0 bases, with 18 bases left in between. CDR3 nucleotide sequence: TGTGCCAGCAGACAATGGGGGGACTTTCACTCCTACAATGAGCAGTTCTTC. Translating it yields CASRQWGDFHSYNEQFF.

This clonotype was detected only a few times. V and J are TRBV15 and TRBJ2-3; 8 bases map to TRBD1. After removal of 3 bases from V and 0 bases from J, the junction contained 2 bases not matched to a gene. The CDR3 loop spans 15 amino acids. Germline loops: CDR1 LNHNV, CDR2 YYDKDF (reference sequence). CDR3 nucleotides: TGTGCCACCAGCAGGTCAGGGGGCAGCACAGATACGCAGTATTTT. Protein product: CATSRSGGSTDTQYF. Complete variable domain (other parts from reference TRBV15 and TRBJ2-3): DAMVIQNPRYQVTQFGKPVTLSCSQTLNHNVMYWYQQKSSQAPKLLFHYYDKDFNNEADTPDNFQSRRPNTSFCFLDIRSPGLGDTAMYLCATSRSGGSTDTQYFGPGTRLTVL.

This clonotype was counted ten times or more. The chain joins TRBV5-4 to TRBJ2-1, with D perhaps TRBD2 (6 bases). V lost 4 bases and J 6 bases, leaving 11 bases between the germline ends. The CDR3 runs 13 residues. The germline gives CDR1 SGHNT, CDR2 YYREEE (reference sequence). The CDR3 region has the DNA TGTGCCAGCAGCAAGGGACTTCCCAATGAGCAGTTCTTC. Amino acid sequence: CASSKGLPNEQFF. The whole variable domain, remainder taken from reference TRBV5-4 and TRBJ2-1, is ETGVTQSPTHLIKTRGQQVTLRCSSQSGHNTVSWYQQALGQGPQFIFQYYREEENGRGNFPPRFSGLQFPNYSSELNVNALELDDSALYLCASSKGLPNEQFFGPGTRLTVL.

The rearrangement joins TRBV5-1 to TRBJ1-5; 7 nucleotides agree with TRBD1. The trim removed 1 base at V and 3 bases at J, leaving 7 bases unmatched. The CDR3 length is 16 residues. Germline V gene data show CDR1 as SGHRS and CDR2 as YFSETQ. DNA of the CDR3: TGCGCCAGCAGCTTGAATCCCGGGACAGTCAATCAGCCCCAGCATTTT. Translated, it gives CASSLNPGTVNQPQHF.

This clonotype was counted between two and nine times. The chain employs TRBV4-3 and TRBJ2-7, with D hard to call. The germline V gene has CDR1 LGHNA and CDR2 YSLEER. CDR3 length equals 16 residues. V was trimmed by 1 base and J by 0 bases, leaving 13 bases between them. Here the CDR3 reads CASSQGDRRSSYEQYF. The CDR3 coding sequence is TGCGCCAGCAGCCAAGGAGACCGGAGAAGCTCCTACGAGCAGTACTTC.

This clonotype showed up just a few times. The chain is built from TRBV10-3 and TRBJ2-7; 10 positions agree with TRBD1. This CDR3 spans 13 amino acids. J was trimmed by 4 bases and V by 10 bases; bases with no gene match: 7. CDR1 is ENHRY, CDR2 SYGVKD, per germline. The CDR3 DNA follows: TGTGCCACCCTGGACAGGGGGGAGTACGAGCAGTACTTC. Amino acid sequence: CATLDRGEYEQYF.

As DNA, the CDR3 is TGTGCCTGGAGGAACCCAGGGGGAACAGAGACCCAGTACTTC. Residues: CAWRNPGGTETQYF. The chain employs TRBV30 and TRBJ2-5, with 7 bases aligning to TRBD1. J was trimmed by 4 bases and V by 3 bases; bases with no gene match: 8. This CDR3 contains 14 residues. Germline CDR1 GTSNPN, CDR2 SVGIG (reference sequence).

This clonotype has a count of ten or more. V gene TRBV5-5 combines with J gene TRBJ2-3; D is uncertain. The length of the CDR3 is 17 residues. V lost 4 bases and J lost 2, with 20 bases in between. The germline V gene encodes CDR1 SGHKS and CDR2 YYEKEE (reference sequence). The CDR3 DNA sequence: TGTGCCAGCAGCGGCAGATGGGGAAACATAGACACAGATACGCAGTATTTT. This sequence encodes CASSGRWGNIDTDTQYF.

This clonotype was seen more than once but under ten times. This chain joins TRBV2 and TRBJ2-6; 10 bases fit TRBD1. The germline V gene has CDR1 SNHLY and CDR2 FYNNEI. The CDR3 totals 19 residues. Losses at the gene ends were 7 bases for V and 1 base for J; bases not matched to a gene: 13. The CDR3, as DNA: TGTGCCAGCAAGGGAATGGCGCTGGGACAGGGGTCTGGGGCCAACGTCCTGACTTTC. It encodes CASKGMALGQGSGANVLTF.

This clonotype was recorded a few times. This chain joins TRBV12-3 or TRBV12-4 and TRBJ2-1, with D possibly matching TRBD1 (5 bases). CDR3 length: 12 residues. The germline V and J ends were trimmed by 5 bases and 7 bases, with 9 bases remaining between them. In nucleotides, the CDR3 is TGTGCCAGCAGTACCAGGGTTAATGAGCAGTTCTTC. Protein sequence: CASSTRVNEQFF.

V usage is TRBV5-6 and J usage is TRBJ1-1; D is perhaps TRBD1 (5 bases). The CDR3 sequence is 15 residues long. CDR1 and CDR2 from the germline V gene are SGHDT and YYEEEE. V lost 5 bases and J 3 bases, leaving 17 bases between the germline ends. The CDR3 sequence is CASSGAGWYYTEAFF. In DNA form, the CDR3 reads TGTGCCAGCAGTGGAGCAGGGTGGTATTACACTGAAGCTTTCTTT.

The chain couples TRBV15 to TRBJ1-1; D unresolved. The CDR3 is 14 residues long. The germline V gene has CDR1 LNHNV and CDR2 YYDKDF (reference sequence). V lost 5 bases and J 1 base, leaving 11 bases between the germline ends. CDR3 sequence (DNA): TGTGCCACCAGCCCCCGTGGCCGGAACACTGAAGCTTTCTTT. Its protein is CATSPRGRNTEAFF.

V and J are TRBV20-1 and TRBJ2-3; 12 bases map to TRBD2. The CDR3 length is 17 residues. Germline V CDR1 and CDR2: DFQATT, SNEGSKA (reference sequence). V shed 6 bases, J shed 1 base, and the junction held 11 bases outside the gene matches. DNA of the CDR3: TGCAGTGCCGTTCCTAGCGGGGGGGGTCTTCGCACAGATACGCAGTATTTT. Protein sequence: CSAVPSGGGLRTDTQYF.

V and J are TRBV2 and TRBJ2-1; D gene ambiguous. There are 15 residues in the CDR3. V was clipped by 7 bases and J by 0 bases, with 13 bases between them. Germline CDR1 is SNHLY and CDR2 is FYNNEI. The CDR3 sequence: CASIGQALSYNEQFF. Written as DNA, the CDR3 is TGTGCCAGCATAGGTCAGGCGCTCTCCTACAATGAGCAGTTCTTC. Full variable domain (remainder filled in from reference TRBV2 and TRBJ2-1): EPEVTQTPSHQVTQMGQEVILRCVPISNHLYFYWYRQILGQKVEFLVSFYNNEISEKSEIFDDQFSVERPDGSNFTLKIRSTKLEDSAMYFCASIGQALSYNEQFFGPGTRLTVL.

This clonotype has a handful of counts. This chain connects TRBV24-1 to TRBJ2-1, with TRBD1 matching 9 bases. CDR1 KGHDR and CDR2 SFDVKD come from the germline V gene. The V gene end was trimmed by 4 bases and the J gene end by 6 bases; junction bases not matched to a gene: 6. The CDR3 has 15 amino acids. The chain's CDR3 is CATSDRTGEGNEQFF. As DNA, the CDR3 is TGTGCCACCAGTGACCGGACAGGGGAGGGCAATGAGCAGTTCTTC.

The CDR3 here is CACGRTSGDTQYF. DNA of the CDR3: TGTGCCTGTGGTCGGACTAGCGGAGATACGCAGTATTTT. The chain recombines TRBV30 with TRBJ2-3; the match to TRBD2 covers 10 bases. CDR3 length equals 13 residues. Germline values: CDR1 GTSNPN, CDR2 SVGIG (reference sequence). With V trimmed by 6 bases and J by 5 bases, 5 bases remained unmatched.

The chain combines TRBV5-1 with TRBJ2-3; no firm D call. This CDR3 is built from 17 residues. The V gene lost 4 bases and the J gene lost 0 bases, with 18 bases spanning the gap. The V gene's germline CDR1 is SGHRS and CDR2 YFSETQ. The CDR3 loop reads CASSVNSPRTSTDTQYF. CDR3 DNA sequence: TGCGCCAGCAGCGTTAACTCCCCAAGAACTAGCACAGATACGCAGTATTTT.

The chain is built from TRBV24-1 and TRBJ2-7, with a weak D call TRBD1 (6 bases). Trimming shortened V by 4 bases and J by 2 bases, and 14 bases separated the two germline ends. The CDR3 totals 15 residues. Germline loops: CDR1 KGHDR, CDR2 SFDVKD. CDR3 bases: TGTGCCACCAGTGAAAGCGACAGGACGCCCTACGAGCAGTACTTC. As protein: CATSESDRTPYEQYF.

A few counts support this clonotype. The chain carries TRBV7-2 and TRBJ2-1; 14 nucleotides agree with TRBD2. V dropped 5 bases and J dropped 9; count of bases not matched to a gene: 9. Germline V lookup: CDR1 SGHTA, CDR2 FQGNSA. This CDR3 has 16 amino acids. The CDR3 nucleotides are TGTGCCAGCAGCGCGGGACTAGCGGGAGTCGAGGGTGAGCAGTTCTTC. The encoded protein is CASSAGLAGVEGEQFF.

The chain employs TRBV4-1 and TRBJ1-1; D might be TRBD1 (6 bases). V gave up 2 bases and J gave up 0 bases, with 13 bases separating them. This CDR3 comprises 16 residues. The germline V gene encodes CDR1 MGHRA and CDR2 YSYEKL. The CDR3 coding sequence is TGCGCCAGCAGCCAAAGGGGGGGGACTTTGAACACTGAAGCTTTCTTT. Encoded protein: CASSQRGGTLNTEAFF.

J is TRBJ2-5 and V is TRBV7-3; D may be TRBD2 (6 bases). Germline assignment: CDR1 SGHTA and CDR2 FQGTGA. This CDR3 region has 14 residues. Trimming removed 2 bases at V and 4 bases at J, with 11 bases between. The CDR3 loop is CASSLSAGTETQYF. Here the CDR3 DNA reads TGTGCCAGCAGCTTATCGGCGGGGACAGAGACCCAGTACTTC.

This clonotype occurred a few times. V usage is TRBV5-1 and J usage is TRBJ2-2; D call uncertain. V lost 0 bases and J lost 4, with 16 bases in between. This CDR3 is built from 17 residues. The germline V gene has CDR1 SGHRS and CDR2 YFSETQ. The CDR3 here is CASSLGPQARVTGELFF. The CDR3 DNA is TGCGCCAGCAGCTTGGGTCCTCAGGCAAGGGTCACCGGGGAGCTGTTTTTT.

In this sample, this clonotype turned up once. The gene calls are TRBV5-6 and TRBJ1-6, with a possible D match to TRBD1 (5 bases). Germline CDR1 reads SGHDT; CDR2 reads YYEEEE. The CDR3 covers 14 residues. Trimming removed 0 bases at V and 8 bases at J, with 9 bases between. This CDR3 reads CASSLGRADSPLHF. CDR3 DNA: TGTGCCAGCAGCTTGGGCAGGGCAGATTCACCCCTCCACTTT.

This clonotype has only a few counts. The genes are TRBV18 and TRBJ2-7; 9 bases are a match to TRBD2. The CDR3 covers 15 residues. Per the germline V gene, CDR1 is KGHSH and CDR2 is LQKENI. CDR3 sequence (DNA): TGTTCCGGGACTAGCAGAGAAAGGAGCTCCTACGAGCAGTACTTC. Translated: CSGTSRERSSYEQYF.

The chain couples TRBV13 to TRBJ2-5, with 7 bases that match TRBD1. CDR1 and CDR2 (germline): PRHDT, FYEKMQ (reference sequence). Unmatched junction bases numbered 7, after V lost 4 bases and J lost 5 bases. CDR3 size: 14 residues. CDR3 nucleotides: TGTGCCAGCAGCTGGGACAGCTCCTGGGAGACCCAGTACTTC. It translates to CASSWDSSWETQYF. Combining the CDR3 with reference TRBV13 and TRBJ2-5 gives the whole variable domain AAGVIQSPRHLIKEKRETATLKCYPIPRHDTVYWYQQGPGQDPQFLISFYEKMQSDKGSIPDRFSAQQFSDYHSELNMSSLELGDSALYFCASSWDSSWETQYFGPGTRLLVL.